Given below is one T cell receptor beta chain in context. Here immunoSEQ multiplex PCR was the method, and the copy in TCRdb shows in-frame clones only, minus some. The sample has 17,000 or so clones, 70% to 85% seen once; the top ten hold approximately 5%. The sample belongs to a study of graft-versus-host responses after intestinal transplantation. Study at large: Multivisceral, liver-intestinal, or isolated intestinal transplants were given to recipients.

Tissue processing of the graft released intraepithelial and lamina propria lymphocytes from it. CDR1 and CDR2 from the germline V gene are LNHNV and YYDKDF (reference sequence). V gave up 6 bases and J gave up 0 bases, with 11 bases separating them. The CDR3 consists of 14 residues. The source is a human patient who received an intestinal transplant, so some T cells may come from the graft donor. V gene TRBV15 combines with J gene TRBJ1-1; no firm D call. The source material was ileum tissue, sampled 17 days after transplant. The CDR3 bases are TGTGCCACCAGTACGACGGTCATGAACACTGAAGCTTTCTTT. Its translation is CATSTTVMNTEAFF.